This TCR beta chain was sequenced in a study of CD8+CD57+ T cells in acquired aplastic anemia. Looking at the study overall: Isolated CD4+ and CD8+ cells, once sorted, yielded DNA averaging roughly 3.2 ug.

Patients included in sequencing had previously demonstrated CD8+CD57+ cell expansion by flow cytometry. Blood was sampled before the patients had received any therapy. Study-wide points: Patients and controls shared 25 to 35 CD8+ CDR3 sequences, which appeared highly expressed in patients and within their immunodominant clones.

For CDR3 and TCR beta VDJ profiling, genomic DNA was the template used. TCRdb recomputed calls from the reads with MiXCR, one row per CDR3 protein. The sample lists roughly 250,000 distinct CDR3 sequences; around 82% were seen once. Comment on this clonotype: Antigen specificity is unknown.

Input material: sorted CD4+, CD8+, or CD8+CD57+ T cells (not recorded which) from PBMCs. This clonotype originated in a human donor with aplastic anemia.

CDR3 sequence (DNA): TGCGCCAGCAGCTTGTTGGCGACTCAGCCCCAGCATTTT. Translated: CASSLLATQPQHF. This sequence joins TRBV5-1 and TRBJ1-5; no firm D call. Trimming left V 1 base short and J 6 bases short, with 8 bases between. The CDR3 has 13 amino acids. The germline V gene has CDR1 SGHRS and CDR2 YFSETQ. Supplemented by reference TRBV5-1 and TRBJ1-5, the full variable domain reads KAGVTQTPRYLIKTRGQQVTLSCSPISGHRSVSWYQQTPGQGLQFLFEYFSETQRNKGNFPGRFSGRQFSNSRSEMNVSTLELGDSALYLCASSLLATQPQHFGDGTRLSIL.